These T cell receptor beta chains were read from a single sample in a study of memory CD4+ T cells and cytomegalovirus serostatus. Only in-frame clones appear in the TCRdb table, and some are missing; sequencing was by immunoSEQ multiplex PCR. The sample records about 56,000 clones, roughly 82% being singletons. Sequences were obtained from memory CD4+ T cells from blood. The receptors shown here come from an adult in good health and CMV-seronegative. The CDR3 runs from the conserved cysteine through the conserved F or W. Each record gives: clone size, D gene, V gene, J gene, CDR3 protein, CDR3 DNA. A D gene is named only where the DNA matches it firmly. Size is stated for part of the rows, as once, few or many counts, or as a class when the clone is expanded.

clone size: few; D gene: TRBD1; V gene: TRBV7-8; J gene: TRBJ2-2; CDR3 protein: CASSFGRTGQTSNTGELFF; CDR3 DNA: TGTGCCAGCAGCTTTGGGCGCACGGGACAGACGTCGAACACCGGGGAGCTGTTTTTT
clone size: NA; D gene: NA; V gene: TRBV28; J gene: TRBJ2-2; CDR3 protein: CASSFRGGRTGELFF; CDR3 DNA: TGTGCCAGCAGTTTTAGGGGGGGAAGGACCGGGGAGCTGTTTTTT
clone size: NA; D gene: TRBD1; V gene: TRBV11-2; J gene: TRBJ2-1; CDR3 protein: CASSSPTGGGLDEQFF; CDR3 DNA: TGTGCCAGCAGCTCTCCTACAGGGGGTGGTTTGGATGAGCAGTTCTTC
clone size: few; D gene: TRBD1; V gene: TRBV9; J gene: TRBJ1-5; CDR3 protein: CASSVGTGVGQPQHF; CDR3 DNA: TGTGCCAGCAGCGTCGGGACAGGGGTGGGACAGCCCCAGCATTTT
clone size: NA; D gene: NA; V gene: TRBV19; J gene: TRBJ1-1; CDR3 protein: CASRLTARQNTEAFF; CDR3 DNA: TGTGCCAGTAGACTGACGGCGAGACAGAACACTGAAGCTTTCTTT
clone size: few; D gene: NA; V gene: TRBV7-9; J gene: TRBJ2-5; CDR3 protein: CASRDYRETQYF; CDR3 DNA: TGTGCCAGCAGGGACTATCGAGAGACCCAGTACTTC
clone size: NA; D gene: NA; V gene: TRBV4-3; J gene: TRBJ2-1; CDR3 protein: CASSQAGFATEQFF; CDR3 DNA: TGCGCCAGCAGCCAAGCGGGGTTCGCGACTGAGCAGTTCTTC
clone size: NA; D gene: NA; V gene: TRBV11-2; J gene: TRBJ2-1; CDR3 protein: CAIRRDRASAYNEQFF; CDR3 DNA: TGTGCCATCCGGAGAGACCGCGCCTCGGCCTACAATGAGCAGTTCTTC
clone size: NA; D gene: NA; V gene: TRBV30; J gene: TRBJ2-3; CDR3 protein: CAWSEKQITDTQYF; CDR3 DNA: TGTGCCTGGAGTGAAAAACAGATAACAGATACGCAGTATTTT
clone size: once; D gene: NA; V gene: TRBV6-4; J gene: TRBJ1-1; CDR3 protein: CASSDPAWTEAFF; CDR3 DNA: TGTGCCAGCAGTGACCCGGCTTGGACTGAAGCTTTCTTT
clone size: NA; D gene: TRBD2; V gene: TRBV6-7; J gene: TRBJ2-5; CDR3 protein: CASSYRVAGTQETQYF; CDR3 DNA: TGTGCCAGCAGTTACCGGGTAGCGGGTACTCAAGAGACCCAGTACTTC
clone size: NA; D gene: NA; V gene: TRBV25-1; J gene: TRBJ1-1; CDR3 protein: CASSEGGAGSGMNTEAFF; CDR3 DNA: TGTGCCAGCAGTGAAGGCGGGGCAGGGAGCGGGATGAACACTGAAGCTTTCTTT
clone size: NA; D gene: TRBD2; V gene: TRBV9; J gene: TRBJ2-2; CDR3 protein: CASSVGVAGPTGELFF; CDR3 DNA: TGTGCCAGCAGCGTAGGGGTAGCGGGACCCACCGGGGAGCTGTTTTTT
clone size: NA; D gene: NA; V gene: TRBV11-3; J gene: TRBJ2-2; CDR3 protein: CASSLLNTGELFF; CDR3 DNA: TGTGCCAGCAGCTTACTGAACACCGGGGAGCTGTTTTTT
clone size: NA; D gene: NA; V gene: TRBV7-2; J gene: TRBJ1-2; CDR3 protein: CASSLAGSGYTF; CDR3 DNA: TGTGCCAGCAGCTTAGCGGGTTCTGGCTACACCTTC
clone size: NA; D gene: NA; V gene: TRBV9; J gene: TRBJ1-1; CDR3 protein: CASSVGPGGAEAFF; CDR3 DNA: TGTGCCAGCAGCGTAGGACCTGGGGGCGCTGAAGCTTTCTTT
clone size: NA; D gene: TRBD1; V gene: TRBV7-2; J gene: TRBJ1-2; CDR3 protein: CASNFSLQGAQYGYTF; CDR3 DNA: TGTGCCAGCAATTTTAGTCTACAGGGGGCGCAATACGGCTACACCTTC
clone size: NA; D gene: NA; V gene: TRBV2; J gene: TRBJ2-7; CDR3 protein: CASSHTLGLKAEDYEQYF; CDR3 DNA: TGTGCCAGCAGCCACACCCTTGGACTCAAGGCCGAGGATTACGAGCAGTACTTC
clone size: few; D gene: TRBD1; V gene: TRBV29-1; J gene: TRBJ1-1; CDR3 protein: CSVQQGVAEAFF; CDR3 DNA: TGCAGCGTTCAACAGGGGGTGGCTGAAGCTTTCTTT
clone size: NA; D gene: TRBD1; V gene: TRBV11-3; J gene: TRBJ1-1; CDR3 protein: CASSPNRDRGAFF; CDR3 DNA: TGTGCCAGCAGCCCTAACCGGGACAGGGGCGCTTTCTTT
clone size: NA; D gene: NA; V gene: TRBV5-1; J gene: TRBJ1-1; CDR3 protein: CASSLEGTEAFF; CDR3 DNA: TGCGCCAGCAGCTTGGAGGGGACTGAAGCTTTCTTT
clone size: NA; D gene: NA; V gene: TRBV13; J gene: TRBJ2-7; CDR3 protein: CASRSWAGSYEQYF; CDR3 DNA: TGTGCCAGCAGATCATGGGCCGGCTCCTACGAGCAGTACTTC
clone size: NA; D gene: NA; V gene: TRBV30; J gene: TRBJ2-1; CDR3 protein: CAWTIPPTITHTVEQFF; CDR3 DNA: TGTGCCTGGACCATCCCCCCCACTATTACCCATACTGTTGAGCAGTTCTTC
clone size: NA; D gene: NA; V gene: TRBV28; J gene: TRBJ2-7; CDR3 protein: CASTAFTGTDSYEQYF; CDR3 DNA: TGTGCCAGCACCGCCTTCACGGGGACCGACTCCTACGAGCAGTACTTC
clone size: once; D gene: NA; V gene: TRBV19; J gene: TRBJ2-3; CDR3 protein: CASTSGGNTDTQYF; CDR3 DNA: TGTGCCAGTACGAGCGGCGGAAACACAGATACGCAGTATTTT
clone size: NA; D gene: NA; V gene: TRBV28; J gene: TRBJ1-3; CDR3 protein: CASSLSGYGNTIYF; CDR3 DNA: TGTGCCAGCAGTTTATCAGGGTACGGAAACACCATATATTTT
clone size: NA; D gene: NA; V gene: TRBV28; J gene: TRBJ2-3; CDR3 protein: CASSFQRPGTDTQYF; CDR3 DNA: TGTGCCAGCAGTTTTCAGCGACCGGGCACAGATACGCAGTATTTT
clone size: NA; D gene: NA; V gene: TRBV20-1; J gene: TRBJ2-7; CDR3 protein: CSARLLEQYF; CDR3 DNA: TGCAGTGCAAGACTCCTTGAGCAGTACTTC
clone size: NA; D gene: NA; V gene: TRBV5-6; J gene: TRBJ2-3; CDR3 protein: CASSLLVGGTDTQYF; CDR3 DNA: TGTGCCAGCAGCTTGTTGGTCGGGGGCACAGATACGCAGTATTTT
clone size: NA; D gene: TRBD2; V gene: TRBV9; J gene: TRBJ2-1; CDR3 protein: CASSPRDYSYNEQFF; CDR3 DNA: TGTGCCAGCAGCCCCCGGGACTACTCCTACAATGAGCAGTTCTTC
clone size: NA; D gene: NA; V gene: TRBV9; J gene: TRBJ2-1; CDR3 protein: CASSAANSNEQFF; CDR3 DNA: TGTGCCAGCAGCGCGGCGAACAGTAATGAGCAGTTCTTC
clone size: NA; D gene: TRBD2; V gene: TRBV29-1; J gene: TRBJ2-2; CDR3 protein: CSVRIAGGVTGELFF; CDR3 DNA: TGCAGCGTAAGGATAGCGGGGGGTGTCACCGGGGAGCTGTTTTTT
clone size: NA; D gene: NA; V gene: TRBV28; J gene: TRBJ2-7; CDR3 protein: CASSSGTEGGEQYF; CDR3 DNA: TGTGCCAGCAGTTCGGGCACCGAGGGCGGCGAGCAGTACTTC
clone size: NA; D gene: NA; V gene: TRBV13; J gene: TRBJ2-3; CDR3 protein: CASSLVGTHTDTQYF; CDR3 DNA: TGTGCCAGCAGCTTAGTAGGGACACATACAGATACGCAGTATTTT
clone size: NA; D gene: NA; V gene: TRBV19; J gene: TRBJ1-5; CDR3 protein: CASSEAAGNQPQHF; CDR3 DNA: TGTGCCAGTAGTGAGGCGGCTGGCAATCAGCCCCAGCATTTT
clone size: NA; D gene: NA; V gene: TRBV7-9; J gene: TRBJ1-4; CDR3 protein: CASSLVLGTGQEKLFF; CDR3 DNA: TGTGCCAGCAGCTTAGTTCTGGGAACGGGACAAGAAAAACTGTTTTTT
clone size: NA; D gene: NA; V gene: TRBV6-6; J gene: TRBJ2-7; CDR3 protein: CASSYSVEQYF; CDR3 DNA: TGTGCCAGCAGTTACTCGGTCGAGCAGTACTTC
clone size: NA; D gene: TRBD1; V gene: TRBV5-4; J gene: TRBJ1-1; CDR3 protein: CASSQRTTGGTEAFF; CDR3 DNA: TGTGCCAGCAGCCAACGGACTACAGGGGGCACTGAAGCTTTCTTT
clone size: NA; D gene: TRBD2; V gene: TRBV5-1; J gene: TRBJ2-5; CDR3 protein: CASSGGLAGQETQYF; CDR3 DNA: TGCGCCAGCAGCGGCGGACTAGCGGGACAAGAGACCCAGTACTTC
clone size: NA; D gene: TRBD2; V gene: TRBV7-2; J gene: TRBJ2-1; CDR3 protein: CASSRTSGRYNEQFF; CDR3 DNA: TGTGCCAGCAGCCGGACTAGCGGACGATACAATGAGCAGTTCTTC
clone size: NA; D gene: NA; V gene: TRBV7-2; J gene: TRBJ1-2; CDR3 protein: CASSLVGSGGYTF; CDR3 DNA: TGTGCCAGCAGCCTAGTCGGAAGTGGGGGCTACACCTTC
clone size: NA; D gene: NA; V gene: TRBV6-5; J gene: TRBJ1-6; CDR3 protein: CASSYITPGRSPLHF; CDR3 DNA: TGTGCCAGCAGTTACATCACCCCTGGGAGGTCACCCCTCCACTTT
clone size: NA; D gene: TRBD1; V gene: TRBV6-5; J gene: TRBJ1-2; CDR3 protein: CASSPPGQGFGYTF; CDR3 DNA: TGTGCCAGCAGTCCACCGGGACAGGGCTTTGGCTACACCTTC
clone size: NA; D gene: NA; V gene: TRBV27; J gene: TRBJ2-7; CDR3 protein: CASSLRRQRASSYEQYF; CDR3 DNA: TGTGCCAGCAGTTTAAGGCGTCAAAGGGCCAGCTCCTACGAGCAGTACTTC
clone size: NA; D gene: NA; V gene: TRBV6-1; J gene: TRBJ2-1; CDR3 protein: CASSELGGLAYNEQFF; CDR3 DNA: TGTGCCAGCAGTGAATTGGGCGGCCTAGCCTACAATGAGCAGTTCTTC
clone size: NA; D gene: NA; V gene: TRBV4-1; J gene: TRBJ2-5; CDR3 protein: CASSMTPVRETQYF; CDR3 DNA: TGCGCCAGCAGTATGACACCAGTGAGGGAGACCCAGTACTTC
clone size: NA; D gene: TRBD1; V gene: TRBV28; J gene: TRBJ1-5; CDR3 protein: CASSSVGTGAFFGQPQHF; CDR3 DNA: TGTGCCAGCAGTTCGGTCGGGACAGGGGCCTTTTTCGGCCAGCCCCAGCATTTT